There are a few counts of the clone carrying this T cell receptor beta chain. Its antigen is unidentified. The sample is drawn from a study of T cell repertoires in cytomegalovirus infection. Study-level information: It was the public TCR beta signatures that indicated both CMV infection and matching HLA type.

Whole-study findings and limits: Carriers of CMV and the relevant HLA type were discriminated by public TCR beta frequency. Within the response measured ex vivo, HLA-C-restricted CMV-specific TCR beta clonotypes were dominant.

TCRdb processed the reads anew with MiXCR; each CDR3 protein has one entry. This sample carries 160,000 or so distinct CDR3 sequences, under 20% of them seen once, and the ten largest clones take around 19%. Sequenced material: CD8+ T cells from PBMCs. The TCR originated in a human donor in good health (CMV status not recorded). Some clones in this sample may be carry-over from other donors' samples.

CDR3 sequence (DNA): TGTGCCAGCAGTGAATCGGGGGGAGGGGAGCTGTTTTTT. Translating gives CASSESGGGELFF. This chain links TRBV25-1 with TRBJ2-2; 7 bases match TRBD2. CDR1 MGHDK and CDR2 SYGVNS come from the germline V gene. Losses at the gene ends were 1 base for V and 8 bases for J; bases not matched to a gene: 1. The CDR3 contains 13 residues.